This T cell receptor beta chain was sequenced for a study of T cell responses to AZD1222 COVID-19 vaccine. Study-wide results and limits: After the peak T cell response, and only then, were repertoires sampled. Baseline seropositives among AZD1222 recipients totaled only five to seven.

CDR1 and CDR2 from the germline V gene are MDHEN and SYDVKM. V gave up 10 bases and J gave up 5 bases; unmatched junction bases: 25. This CDR3 is built from 19 residues. Some clones are missing from TCRdb's copy, which holds only in-frame ones; the method was immunoSEQ multiplex PCR. Of about 150,000 clones listed, 70% to 90% are singletons. Comment on this clone: What it binds is unknown.

The sequencing here drew on peripheral blood, taken after recovery from COVID-19. The chain has TRBV28 and TRBJ2-5, with 10 bases matching TRBD1. This receptor was taken from an adult who had recovered from COVID-19. This CDR3 is CATGPGQGPVSGVRETQYF. The CDR3 DNA follows: TGTGCCACCGGACCGGGACAGGGGCCTGTGTCCGGGGTTCGGGAGACCCAGTACTTC.